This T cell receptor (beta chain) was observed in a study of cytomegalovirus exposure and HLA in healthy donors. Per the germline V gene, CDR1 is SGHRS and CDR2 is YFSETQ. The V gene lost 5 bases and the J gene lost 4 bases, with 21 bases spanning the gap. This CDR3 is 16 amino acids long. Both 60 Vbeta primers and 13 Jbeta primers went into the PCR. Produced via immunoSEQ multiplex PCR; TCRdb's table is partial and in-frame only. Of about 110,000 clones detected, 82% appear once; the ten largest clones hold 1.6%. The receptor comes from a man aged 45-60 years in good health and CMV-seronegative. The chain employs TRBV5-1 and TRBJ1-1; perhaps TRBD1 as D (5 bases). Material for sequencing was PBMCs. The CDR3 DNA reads TGCGCCAGCAGTTGGATTCCCGACGGGGGAAGCACTGAAGCTTTCTTT. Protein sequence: CASSWIPDGGSTEAFF.